The 28 T cell receptor beta chains listed next were all sequenced from one sample in a study of blood T cell repertoires in COVID-19. Repertoires were generated with immunoSEQ multiplex PCR, while TCRdb's copy carries only in-frame clones and drops some. Of more than 250,000 clones listed, about nine tenths were seen once; the top ten hold 1%. Sequencing input: peripheral blood. The origin of the receptors is a man aged 45 to 65 with active or convalescent COVID-19.

The chain links TRBV4-1 to TRBJ1-2, with a weak D call TRBD1 (6 bases). The CDR3 covers 16 residues. The germline V gene has CDR1 MGHRA and CDR2 YSYEKL. Trimming stripped 3 bases from V and 7 bases from J, with 21 bases between. The CDR3, as DNA: TGCGCCAGCAGCCAGCCTATTGGGACACAAGTCTCTGGCTACACCTTC. The encoded protein is CASSQPIGTQVSGYTF.

V and J are TRBV28 and TRBJ1-4; TRBD1 matches 7 bases. This CDR3 comprises 12 residues. Germline values: CDR1 MDHEN, CDR2 SYDVKM. V trimming: 5 bases; J trimming: 14 bases; junction bases outside the gene matches: 8. CDR3 sequence reads: CASSRQGLILFF. CDR3 sequence (DNA): TGTGCCAGCAGTCGACAGGGACTTATTCTGTTTTTT.

This clone was found once. The chain employs TRBV3-1 (or the pseudogene TRBV3-2) and TRBJ1-1, with D hard to call. CDR3 length: 12 amino acids. V lost 6 bases to trimming and J lost 10 bases, with 15 bases between them. Germline CDR1 is LGHDT and CDR2 is YNNKEL (reference sequence). In DNA form, the CDR3 reads TGTGCCAGCAGTCTCTCCCCCGGTAGAGCTTTCTTT. It is translated as CASSLSPGRAFF.

The V and J genes are TRBV5-1 and TRBJ1-1; possible D gene TRBD1, 6 bases. Trimming pared 4 bases from V and 1 base from J, leaving 11 bases between. The CDR3 extends over 14 amino acids. The germline V gene has CDR1 SGHRS and CDR2 YFSETQ. The CDR3 region has the DNA TGCGCCAGCAGCCCCGGGACAACGAACACTGAAGCTTTCTTT. Encoded protein: CASSPGTTNTEAFF. Full variable domain (missing parts from reference TRBV5-1 and TRBJ1-1): KAGVTQTPRYLIKTRGQQVTLSCSPISGHRSVSWYQQTPGQGLQFLFEYFSETQRNKGNFPGRFSGRQFSNSRSEMNVSTLELGDSALYLCASSPGTTNTEAFFGQGTRLTVV.

This chain connects TRBV5-1 to TRBJ2-1, with D possibly TRBD1 on 5 matching bases. The CDR3 runs 15 residues. Trimming took 1 base from V and 4 from J, leaving 12 bases between them. CDR1 is SGHRS and CDR2 is YFSETQ in the germline V gene. The DNA for the CDR3 is TGCGCCAGCAGCTTGAGACAGTCAATTTACAATGAGCAGTTCTTC. Translation: CASSLRQSIYNEQFF.

CDR3 amino acids: CASRRTGEGYTF. CDR3 sequence (DNA): TGTGCCAGCAGACGGACAGGGGAGGGCTACACCTTC. The chain employs TRBV28 and TRBJ1-2, with TRBD1 matching over 9 bases. The germline CDR1 and CDR2 sequences are MDHEN and SYDVKM. The V gene end was trimmed by 6 bases and the J gene end by 8 bases; junction bases not matched to a gene: 4. This CDR3 comprises 12 residues.

The CDR3 nucleotides read TGTGCCAGCGGACGGGGCTATGGCTACACCTTC. It is translated as CASGRGYGYTF. The chain joins TRBV6-6 to TRBJ1-2; unclear D gene. Trimming left V 8 bases short and J 4 bases short, with 8 bases between. CDR1 is MNHNY, CDR2 SVGAGI, per germline (reference sequence). This CDR3 is 11 amino acids long.

The chain couples TRBV12-3 or TRBV12-4 to TRBJ1-1, with 9 bases that match TRBD1. J was trimmed by 6 bases and V by 7 bases; bases with no gene match: 6. This CDR3 region has 13 residues. The CDR3 DNA is TGTGCCAGCATCCAACAGGGGGCCGCTGAAGCTTTCTTT. This gives the protein CASIQQGAAEAFF.

The chain recombines TRBV10-3 with TRBJ1-1; maybe TRBD1 (6 bases). V was cut by 9 bases and J by 5 bases, with 19 bases left in between. This CDR3 has 14 residues. Germline CDR1 reads ENHRY; CDR2 reads SYGVKD. CDR3 coding DNA: TGTGCCATTAGTCCCGCAGGGGATATTACTGAAGCTTTCTTT. Translated, it gives CAISPAGDITEAFF.

This clone was seen a handful of times. This rearrangement joins TRBV6-1 to TRBJ1-1, with D perhaps matching TRBD1 (6 bases). The CDR3 runs to 14 residues. V lost 2 bases, J lost 7 bases, and 14 bases lay in between. In germline, CDR1 is MNHNS, CDR2 SASEGT. The CDR3 is CASSERQANLEAFF. CDR3 bases: TGTGCCAGCAGTGAAAGACAGGCGAATCTTGAAGCTTTCTTT.

V gene TRBV4-2 combines with J gene TRBJ1-4; possibly TRBD1 for D (5 bases). The CDR3 totals 15 residues. Germline CDR1 and CDR2: LGHNA and YNFKEQ. V was trimmed by 0 bases and J by 8 bases, leaving 13 bases between them. The CDR3 sequence: CASSQDGGVREKLFF. CDR3 coding DNA: TGTGCCAGCAGCCAAGATGGGGGGGTACGAGAAAAACTGTTTTTT.

The chain has TRBV3-1 (or the pseudogene TRBV3-2) and TRBJ1-3; D is possibly TRBD1 (5 bases). The CDR3 consists of 16 residues. The germline CDR1 and CDR2 sequences are LGHDT and YNNKEL (reference sequence). V lost 3 bases to trimming and J lost 0 bases, with 12 bases between them. CDR3 in DNA: TGTGCCAGCAGCCATCGGCAGGGCAGCTCTGGAAACACCATATATTTT. This sequence encodes CASSHRQGSSGNTIYF.

With regard to this clone: The same CDR3 can be traced to other DNA sequences in this sample. This rearrangement joins TRBV4-2 to TRBJ1-4, with TRBD1 matching over 7 bases. The CDR3 sequence is 15 residues long. The germline CDR1 and CDR2 sequences are LGHNA and YNFKEQ. With V trimmed by 0 bases and J by 7 bases, 5 bases remained unmatched. The CDR3 sequence: CASSQDSQGGEKLFF. The DNA of the CDR3 is TGTGCCAGCAGCCAAGATAGCCAGGGGGGTGAAAAACTGTTTTTT.

The chain couples TRBV19 to TRBJ1-1; 9 bases are a match to TRBD1. There are 16 residues in the CDR3. V was clipped by 3 bases and J by 6 bases; unmatched bases: 11. Germline CDR1 LNHDA, CDR2 SQIVND (reference sequence). CDR3 coding DNA: TGTGCCAGTAGTATGTACAGGGGGCTCGGTAAGGCTGAAGCTTTCTTT. Its translation: CASSMYRGLGKAEAFF.

This clone was counted once. The genes are TRBV6-6 and TRBJ1-2, with 8 nucleotides matching TRBD1. The CDR3 consists of 14 residues. V trimming: 4 bases; J trimming: 4 bases; junction bases outside the gene matches: 5. Germline CDR1 MNHNY, CDR2 SVGAGI (reference sequence). The CDR3 DNA reads as TGTGCCAGCAGTTCTTCAGGGGGCGTCTATGGCTACACCTTC. Residues: CASSSSGGVYGYTF.

Regarding this clone: The sample has other DNA sequences that encode this CDR3 too. The J gene is TRBJ2-5, the V gene TRBV2; 8 bases are shared with TRBD1. This CDR3 is 12 amino acids long. V was clipped by 6 bases and J by 4 bases; unmatched bases: 1. The V gene's germline CDR1 is SNHLY and CDR2 FYNNEI. The CDR3 reads CASSDRGETQYF. CDR3 bases: TGTGCCAGCAGCGACAGGGGAGAGACCCAGTACTTC.

The sample holds a few counts of this clone. The chain couples TRBV5-6 to TRBJ2-3; D is uncertain. Trimming took 4 bases from V and 4 from J, leaving 13 bases between them. Germline V gene lookup returns CDR1 SGHDT and CDR2 YYEEEE. This CDR3 is 14 amino acids long. The CDR3 region has the DNA TGTGCCAGCAGCCTATTTGATGTTGCAGATACGCAGTATTTT. Its protein product is CASSLFDVADTQYF. The full variable domain, with the rest looked up from reference TRBV5-6 and TRBJ2-3, is DAGVTQSPTHLIKTRGQQVTLRCSPKSGHDTVSWYQQALGQGPQFIFQYYEEEERQRGNFPDRFSGHQFPNYSSELNVNALLLGDSALYLCASSLFDVADTQYFGPGTRLTVL.

This chain joins TRBV5-5 and TRBJ2-5; D unresolved. V shed 1 base and J shed 5 bases, with 12 bases lying between them. Germline CDR1 SGHKS, CDR2 YYEKEE (reference sequence). CDR3 length: 14 residues. CDR3 in DNA: TGTGCCAGCAGCTTGAGTAGTAACGGGGAGACCCAGTACTTC. Translating gives CASSLSSNGETQYF. Using reference TRBV5-5 and TRBJ2-5 for the parts outside the CDR3, the full variable domain is DAGVTQSPTHLIKTRGQQVTLRCSPISGHKSVSWYQQVLGQGPQFIFQYYEKEERGRGNFPDRFSARQFPNYSSELNVNALLLGDSALYLCASSLSSNGETQYFGPGTRLLVL.

This clone was counted only a few times. The V gene is TRBV7-2, the J gene TRBJ1-6; D not resolved. Germline CDR1 and CDR2: SGHTA and FQGNSA. The CDR3 sequence is 15 residues long. Trimming shortened V by 6 bases and J by 6 bases, and 15 bases separated the two germline ends. For the CDR3, the DNA is TGTGCCAGCAGAGAGGGTACTTTAAGTAATTCACCCCTCCACTTT. It is translated as CASREGTLSNSPLHF.

The CDR3 DNA is TGCGCCAGCAGCCAAGAGCGGGACAGATATGAAAAACTGTTTTTT. It translates to CASSQERDRYEKLFF. This chain connects TRBV4-1 to TRBJ1-4; TRBD1 matches at 7 bases. J was trimmed by 6 bases and V by 0 bases; bases with no gene match: 4. CDR3 length: 15 amino acids. From germline, CDR1 is MGHRA and CDR2 YSYEKL.

The rearrangement uses TRBV4-2 and TRBJ1-1; D call uncertain. Germline CDR1 LGHNA, CDR2 YNFKEQ. The CDR3 length is 15 residues. Between the trimmed V and J ends, which lost 0 bases and 7 bases, there was a span of 15 bases. Written as DNA, the CDR3 is TGTGCCAGCAGCCAAGACATCGAGATGATTAGTGAAGCTTTCTTT. Its protein is CASSQDIEMISEAFF.

V gene TRBV28 combines with J gene TRBJ2-5, with D possibly being TRBD1 (7 bases). This CDR3 comprises 14 residues. The V and J ends lost 6 bases and 2 bases respectively, with 13 bases between them. Looked up from germline, CDR1 is MDHEN and CDR2 is SYDVKM. Written as DNA, the CDR3 is TGTGCCAGCAGCGCGGGACAGATGCAAGAGACCCAGTACTTC. This encodes CASSAGQMQETQYF. The whole variable domain, remainder taken from reference TRBV28 and TRBJ2-5, is DVKVTQSSRYLVKRTGEKVFLECVQDMDHENMFWYRQDPGLGLRLIYFSYDVKMKEKGDIPEGYSVSREKKERFSLILESASTNQTSMYLCASSAGQMQETQYFGPGTRLLVL.

The rearrangement links TRBV4-3 to TRBJ1-5; D unclear. Trimming took 3 bases from V and 8 from J, leaving 11 bases between them. Germline assignment: CDR1 LGHNA and CDR2 YSLEER. This CDR3 spans 13 amino acids. Here the CDR3 DNA reads TGCGCCAGCAGCCAGAAGCTCGAGGAGCCCCAGCATTTT. Encoded protein: CASSQKLEEPQHF.

The chain combines TRBV5-6 with TRBJ2-1, with D possibly matching TRBD1 (5 bases). The length of the CDR3 is 14 residues. Germline V lookup: CDR1 SGHDT, CDR2 YYEEEE. V lost 1 base and J 1 base, leaving 6 bases between the germline ends. Here the CDR3 DNA reads TGTGCCAGCAGCTTGCGACAGTCCTACAATGAGCAGTTCTTC. It is translated as CASSLRQSYNEQFF.

This clone showed up just a few times. The chain couples TRBV7-6 to TRBJ1-2; weak D call: TRBD1 (5 bases). With 0 bases removed from V and 6 bases from J, the gap between germline ends came to 17 bases. Per the germline V gene, CDR1 is SGHVS and CDR2 is FNYEAQ. CDR3 size: 16 residues. The CDR3 is CASSLAGGGGNDGYTF. The CDR3, as DNA: TGTGCCAGCAGCTTAGCGGGCGGGGGAGGAAACGATGGCTACACCTTC. The entire variable domain, with the rest obtained from reference TRBV7-6 and TRBJ1-2, is as follows: GAGVSQSPRYKVTKRGQDVALRCDPISGHVSLYWYRQALGQGPEFLTYFNYEAQQDKSGLPNDRFSAERPEGSISTLTIQRTEQRDSAMYRCASSLAGGGGNDGYTFGSGTRLTVV.

The V gene is TRBV30, the J gene TRBJ1-3; no firm D call. Germline assignment: CDR1 GTSNPN and CDR2 SVGIG (reference sequence). V lost 2 bases and J lost 4, with 9 bases in between. The CDR3 covers 13 residues. CDR3 sequence reads: CAWSMSGGNTIYF. The CDR3 DNA sequence: TGTGCCTGGAGTATGTCGGGAGGAAACACCATATATTTT.

This rearrangement joins TRBV2 to TRBJ2-4, with D possibly being TRBD1 (5 bases). The CDR3 is made up of 14 amino acids. The germline V gene encodes CDR1 SNHLY and CDR2 FYNNEI. The ends were cut back, 5 bases at V and 4 bases at J, with 12 bases in the middle. CDR3 in DNA: TGTGCCAGCAGTCTGGACATAATAAAAAACATTCAGTACTTC. As protein: CASSLDIIKNIQYF.

This clone was counted once. The CDR3 protein is CASSLGGAYTEAFF. In nucleotides, the CDR3 is TGTGCCAGCAGCTTAGGAGGAGCATACACTGAAGCTTTCTTT. The J gene is TRBJ1-1, the V gene TRBV7-9, with D uncertain. This CDR3 has 14 residues. V was pared by 1 base and J by 3 bases, with 9 bases between. CDR1 and CDR2 (germline): SEHNR, FQNEAQ (reference sequence).